The rows below give T cell receptor beta chains drawn from one sample of a study of blood T cell repertoires in COVID-19. Sequencing was performed with immunoSEQ multiplex PCR; in TCRdb, only in-frame clones are kept and a portion is missing. The sample holds over 85,000 clones, over 70% seen once. Sequenced input: peripheral blood. Receptor source: a man aged 70-80 years with acute or convalescent COVID-19. The CDR3 runs from the conserved cysteine through the conserved F or W. The D gene is left open where the match is weak. Where a row states a size, it is once, few, many or the class of an expanded clone; other rows omit it.

v_call clone_size d_call cdr3_aa
TRBV5-4 NA TRBD2 CASSQGLATSTDTQYF
TRBV20-1 NA NA CSASPIRGAGELFF
TRBV27 few TRBD2 CASSMGLAGTNEQYF
TRBV28 NA TRBD2 CASSLAGGQLPYEQYF
TRBV28 NA NA CASSSPRVAKNIQYF
TRBV2 few TRBD1 CAGRSDRGQGYTF
TRBV6-6 NA TRBD2 CASSYSAGLAFYEQYF
TRBV4-2 once NA CASSPGQGLQPQHF
TRBV7-9 NA NA CASSPLAAGELFF
TRBV29-1 NA NA CSVVAGRGVYGYTF
TRBV6-5 NA TRBD1 CASRTGTGAEKLFF
TRBV29-1 NA TRBD1 CSVATGGTETQYF
TRBV11-2 NA TRBD2 CASRMSGPGEGEQFF
TRBV24-1 NA NA CATSDREEQYF
TRBV14 many TRBD2 CASSRSSGGYEQYF
TRBV10-3 NA NA CAISAGAADYGYTF
TRBV10-3 NA TRBD1 CAITGQGSTGELFF
TRBV19 NA TRBD1 CASSRNRGTGANVLTF
TRBV5-1 once NA CASSLGMAGTGELFF
TRBV19 once TRBD2 CASSIELAARYEQFF
TRBV9 NA TRBD1 CASSVRTGLGNEQFF
TRBV18 NA TRBD1 CASADSQGAYEQYF
TRBV28 NA TRBD1 CASSLGGAKVGELFF
TRBV24-1 few NA CATGHGEYHSGNTIYF
TRBV9 NA NA CASSPIAAQETQYF
TRBV27 NA TRBD1 CASTPHPGGFNGYTF
TRBV7-2 NA NA CASSPSQGYGYTF
TRBV10-3 few NA CAISEQGSTEAFF
TRBV18 NA NA CASSPGVVRREQYF
TRBV9 NA NA CASSVYYYTEAFF
TRBV5-4 NA NA CASSLDAGMNTEAFF
TRBV5-1 NA NA CASSLEGPAFF
TRBV4-1 NA TRBD2 CASSQDLTSGFQYF
TRBV27 NA NA CASSFAPGHLYEQYF
TRBV30 NA NA CAWSVQGETQYF
TRBV24-1 NA TRBD2 CATSDSSGTSGKYNEQFF
TRBV4-1 NA TRBD2 CASSQVRSRDYLSYEQYF
TRBV19 NA TRBD1 CASSSKDRIRGAQHF
TRBV6-2/TRBV6-3 NA NA CASSYLGLEAETQYF
TRBV28 few TRBD1 CASSRRQGISEQYF
TRBV5-4 NA NA CASSLDPGGNEQYF
TRBV28 NA NA CASRRTVTTNYGYTF
TRBV27 NA NA CASSSAGRHYGYTF
TRBV28 NA NA CASSFGLVGYTF
TRBV5-6 NA NA CASSATGTPYEQYF